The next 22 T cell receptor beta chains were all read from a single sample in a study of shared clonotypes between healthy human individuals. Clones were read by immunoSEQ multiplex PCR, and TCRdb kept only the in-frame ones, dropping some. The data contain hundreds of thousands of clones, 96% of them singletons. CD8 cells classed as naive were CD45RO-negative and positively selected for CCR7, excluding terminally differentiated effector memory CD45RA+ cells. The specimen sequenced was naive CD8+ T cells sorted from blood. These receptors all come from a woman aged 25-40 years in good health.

This CDR3 is CASSFGDVEETQYF. The CDR3, as DNA: TGTGCCAGCAGCTTTGGGGACGTCGAAGAGACCCAGTACTTC. The J gene is TRBJ2-5, the V gene TRBV5-6; tentatively, D is TRBD1 or TRBD2 (5 bases each). CDR1 is SGHDT, CDR2 YYEEEE, per germline. Trimming removed 2 bases at V and 3 bases at J, with 11 bases between. CDR3 size: 14 residues.

The CDR3 region is CASSPRTSLYNEQFF. Written as DNA, the CDR3 is TGCGCCAGCAGCCCTCGGACTAGTCTTTACAATGAGCAGTTCTTC. V and J are TRBV4-1 and TRBJ2-1; 7 nucleotides match TRBD2. J gave up 4 bases and V 4 bases, and 7 bases lay outside the gene matches. The CDR3 consists of 15 residues. The germline gives CDR1 MGHRA, CDR2 YSYEKL.

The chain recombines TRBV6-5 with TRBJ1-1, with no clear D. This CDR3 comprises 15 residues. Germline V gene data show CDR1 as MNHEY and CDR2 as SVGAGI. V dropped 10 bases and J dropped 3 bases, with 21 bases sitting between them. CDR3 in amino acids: CATSPVRHRYTEAFF. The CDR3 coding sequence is TGTGCCACCTCCCCAGTTCGACACCGGTACACTGAAGCTTTCTTT.

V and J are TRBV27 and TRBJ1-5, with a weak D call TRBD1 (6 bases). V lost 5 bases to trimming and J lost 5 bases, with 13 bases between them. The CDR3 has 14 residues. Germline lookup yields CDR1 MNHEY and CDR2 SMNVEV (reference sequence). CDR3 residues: CASSILQGYQPQHF. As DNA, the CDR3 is TGTGCCAGCAGTATACTACAGGGTTATCAGCCCCAGCATTTT.

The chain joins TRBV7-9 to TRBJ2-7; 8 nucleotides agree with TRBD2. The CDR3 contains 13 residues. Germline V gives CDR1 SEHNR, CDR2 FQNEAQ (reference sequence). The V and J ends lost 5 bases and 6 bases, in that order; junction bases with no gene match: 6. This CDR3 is CASSPRTSREQYF. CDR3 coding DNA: TGTGCCAGCAGCCCACGGACTAGCCGCGAGCAGTACTTC.

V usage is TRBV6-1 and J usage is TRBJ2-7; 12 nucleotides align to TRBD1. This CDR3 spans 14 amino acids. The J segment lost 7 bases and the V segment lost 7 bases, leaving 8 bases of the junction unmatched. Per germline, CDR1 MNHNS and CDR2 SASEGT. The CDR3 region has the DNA TGTGCCAGCACTTACCGGGACAGGGGGCGTGAGCAGTACTTC. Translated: CASTYRDRGREQYF.

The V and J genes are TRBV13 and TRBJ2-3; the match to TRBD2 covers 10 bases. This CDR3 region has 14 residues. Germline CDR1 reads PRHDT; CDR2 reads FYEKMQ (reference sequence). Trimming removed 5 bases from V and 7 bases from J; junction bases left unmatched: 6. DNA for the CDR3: TGTGCCAGCAGCCCAATAGCGGGAGGAAATACGCAGTATTTT. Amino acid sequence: CASSPIAGGNTQYF.

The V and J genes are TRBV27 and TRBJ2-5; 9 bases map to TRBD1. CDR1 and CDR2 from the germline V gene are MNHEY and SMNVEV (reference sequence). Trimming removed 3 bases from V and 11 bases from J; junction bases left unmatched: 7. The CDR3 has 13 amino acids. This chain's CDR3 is CASSFYRGLEQYF. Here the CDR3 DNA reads TGTGCCAGCAGTTTCTACAGGGGGCTTGAGCAGTACTTC.

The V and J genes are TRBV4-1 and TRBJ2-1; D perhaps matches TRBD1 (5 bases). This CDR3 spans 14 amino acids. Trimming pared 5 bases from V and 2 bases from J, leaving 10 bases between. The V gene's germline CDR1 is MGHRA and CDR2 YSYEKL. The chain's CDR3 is CASSSRVTYNEQFF. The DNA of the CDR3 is TGCGCCAGCAGCTCCAGGGTTACCTACAATGAGCAGTTCTTC.

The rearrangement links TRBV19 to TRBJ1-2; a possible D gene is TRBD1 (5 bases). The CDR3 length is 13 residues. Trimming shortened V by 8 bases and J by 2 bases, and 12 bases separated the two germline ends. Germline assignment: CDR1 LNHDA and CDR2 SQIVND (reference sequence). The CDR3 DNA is TGTGCCAGTGAAGACAGATCAAACTATGGCTACACCTTC. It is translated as CASEDRSNYGYTF.

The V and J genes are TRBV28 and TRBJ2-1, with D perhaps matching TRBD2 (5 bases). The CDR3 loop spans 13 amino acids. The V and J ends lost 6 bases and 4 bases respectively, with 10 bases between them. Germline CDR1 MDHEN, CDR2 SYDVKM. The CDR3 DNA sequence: TGTGCCAGCAGGGTCGGGGAGTACAATGAGCAGTTCTTC. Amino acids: CASRVGEYNEQFF.

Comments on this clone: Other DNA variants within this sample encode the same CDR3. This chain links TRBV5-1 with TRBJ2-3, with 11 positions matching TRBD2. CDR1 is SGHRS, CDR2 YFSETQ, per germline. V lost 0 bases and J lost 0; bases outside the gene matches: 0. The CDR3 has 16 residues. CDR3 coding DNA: TGCGCCAGCAGCTTGGGGACTAGCGGGAGCACAGATACGCAGTATTTT. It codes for CASSLGTSGSTDTQYF.

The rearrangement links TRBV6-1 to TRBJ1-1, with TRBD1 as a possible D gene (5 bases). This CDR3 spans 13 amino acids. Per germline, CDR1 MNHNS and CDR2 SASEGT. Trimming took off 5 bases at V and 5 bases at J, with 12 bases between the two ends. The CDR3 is CASSRGVRTEAFF. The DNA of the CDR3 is TGTGCCAGCAGTCGGGGGGTTAGGACTGAAGCTTTCTTT.

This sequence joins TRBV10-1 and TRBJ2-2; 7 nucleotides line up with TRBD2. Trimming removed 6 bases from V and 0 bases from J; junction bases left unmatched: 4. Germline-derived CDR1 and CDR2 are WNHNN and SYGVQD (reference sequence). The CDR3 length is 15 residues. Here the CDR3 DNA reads TGCGCCAGCAGCGGGGGGAGGGCGAACACCGGGGAGCTGTTTTTT. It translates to CASSGGRANTGELFF.

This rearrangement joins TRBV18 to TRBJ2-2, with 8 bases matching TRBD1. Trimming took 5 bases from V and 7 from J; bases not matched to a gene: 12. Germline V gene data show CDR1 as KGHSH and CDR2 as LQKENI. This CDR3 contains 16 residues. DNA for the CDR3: TGTGCCAGCTCAGCCACCAGAGGGACAGGAGACGGGGAGCTGTTTTTT. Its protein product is CASSATRGTGDGELFF.

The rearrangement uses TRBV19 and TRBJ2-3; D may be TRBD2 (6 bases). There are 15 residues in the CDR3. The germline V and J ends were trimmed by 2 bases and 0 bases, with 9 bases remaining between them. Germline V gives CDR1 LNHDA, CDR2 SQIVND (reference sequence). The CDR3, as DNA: TGTGCCAGTAGTATATTCGGGGGTAGCACAGATACGCAGTATTTT. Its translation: CASSIFGGSTDTQYF.

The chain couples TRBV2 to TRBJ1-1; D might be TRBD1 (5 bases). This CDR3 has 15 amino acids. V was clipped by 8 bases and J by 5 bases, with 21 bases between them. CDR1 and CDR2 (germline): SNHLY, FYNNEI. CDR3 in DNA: TGTGCCAGCCCATGGGGTGGGACGGTATTAACTGAAGCTTTCTTT. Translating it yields CASPWGGTVLTEAFF.

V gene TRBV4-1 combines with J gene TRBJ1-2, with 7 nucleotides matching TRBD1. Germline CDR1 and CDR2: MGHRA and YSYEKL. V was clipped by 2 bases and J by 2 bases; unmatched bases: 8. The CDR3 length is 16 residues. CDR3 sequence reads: CASSQSTGVSNYGYTF. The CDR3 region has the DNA TGCGCCAGCAGCCAAAGTACAGGGGTTTCCAACTATGGCTACACCTTC.

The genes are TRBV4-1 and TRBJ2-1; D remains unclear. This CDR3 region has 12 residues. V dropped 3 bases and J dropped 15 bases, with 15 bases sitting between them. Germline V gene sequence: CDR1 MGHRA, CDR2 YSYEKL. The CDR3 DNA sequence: TGCGCCAGCAGCCAGGCGAGAGTCCCTCTGTTCTTC. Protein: CASSQARVPLFF.

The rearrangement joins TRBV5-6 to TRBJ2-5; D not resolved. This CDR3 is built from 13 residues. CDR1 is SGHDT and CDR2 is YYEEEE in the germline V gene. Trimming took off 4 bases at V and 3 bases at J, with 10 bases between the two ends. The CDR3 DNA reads TGTGCCAGCAGCCCCGCGCGAGAAGAGACCCAGTACTTC. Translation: CASSPAREETQYF.

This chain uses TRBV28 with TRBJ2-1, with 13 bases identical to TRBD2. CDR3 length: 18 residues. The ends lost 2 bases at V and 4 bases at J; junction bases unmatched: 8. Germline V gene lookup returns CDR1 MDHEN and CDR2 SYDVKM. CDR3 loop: CASSLPRLAGGLYNEQFF. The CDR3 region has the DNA TGTGCCAGCAGTTTACCAAGACTAGCGGGAGGTCTTTACAATGAGCAGTTCTTC.

In nucleotides, the CDR3 is TGTGCCAGCAGTTGGGTGCAAGGGGAGGCGGGTTACGAGCAGTACTTC. It is translated as CASSWVQGEAGYEQYF. V and J are TRBV28 and TRBJ2-7, with D perhaps TRBD2 (6 bases). Germline V gene sequence: CDR1 MDHEN, CDR2 SYDVKM. Trimming cost V 4 bases and J 4 bases, with 20 bases left between them. The CDR3 spans 16 residues.